A selection of T cell receptor beta chains follows, all from one sample in a study of blood T cell repertoires in COVID-19. Sequencing used immunoSEQ multiplex PCR; TCRdb keeps in-frame clones, though not all of them. This sample has fewer than 95,000 clones; 89% occur once, and the top ten carry roughly 8.9%. The source material was peripheral blood. Receptors originate from a man aged 45-65 years with acute or convalescent COVID-19. The CDR3 runs from the conserved cysteine through the conserved F or W.

TRBJ1-5 | TRBV4-2 | CASSQVSDSNQPQHF
TRBJ1-3 | TRBV13 | CASLDQGHSGNTIYF
TRBJ2-1 | TRBV7-9 | CASSSPRWGGTASNEQFF
TRBJ2-2 | TRBV11-1 | CASSFWQTGELFF
TRBJ1-5 | TRBV2 | CASSLSRIAGQPQHF
TRBJ2-5 | TRBV10-3 | CAIRLGLAGETQYF
TRBJ1-5 | TRBV30 | CAWSVRATLNQPQHF
TRBJ2-1 | TRBV5-1 | CASSREASAYYNEQFF
TRBJ2-1 | TRBV5-1 | CASSFSAGVSYNEQFF
TRBJ1-5 | TRBV6-6 | CASNGESNQPQHF
TRBJ1-5 | TRBV3-1/TRBV3-2 | CASSRGQDNQPQHF
TRBJ2-2 | TRBV9 | CASSVSSVNTGELFF
TRBJ2-1 | TRBV5-1 | CASSSGTGGINEQFF
TRBJ1-4 | TRBV7-6 | CASSPGQGGTNEKLFF
TRBJ2-3 | TRBV6-5 | CAIGTEGGDTQYF
TRBJ2-1 | TRBV4-1 | CASSQDGGGGRNEQFF
TRBJ1-1 | TRBV29-1 | CSVLDRVTEAFF
TRBJ1-1 | TRBV28 | CASSSGQGAFEAFF
TRBJ2-3 | TRBV12-3/TRBV12-4 | CASSSRGPDTQYF
TRBJ1-4 | TRBV11-1 | CASSPGTTNEKLFF
TRBJ2-5 | TRBV21-1 | CASSKGQGALETQYF
TRBJ1-3 | TRBV3-1/TRBV3-2 | CASSQSENRNTIYF
TRBJ1-2 | TRBV2 | CASATGGYGYTF
TRBJ1-6 | TRBV27 | CASRRNWEGGNSPLHF
TRBJ1-1 | TRBV19 | CASSIEAERYF
TRBJ1-2 | TRBV18 | CASSVDREYGYTF
TRBJ1-4 | TRBV7-8 | CASSPRQRAAEKLFF
TRBJ2-2 | TRBV7-3 | CASSSSGGFVGELFF
TRBJ2-3 | TRBV28 | CASSFVAGTDTQYF
TRBJ2-3 | TRBV5-1 | CASSLEGDYRTDTQYF
TRBJ2-2 | TRBV24-1 | CATEKTNTGELFF